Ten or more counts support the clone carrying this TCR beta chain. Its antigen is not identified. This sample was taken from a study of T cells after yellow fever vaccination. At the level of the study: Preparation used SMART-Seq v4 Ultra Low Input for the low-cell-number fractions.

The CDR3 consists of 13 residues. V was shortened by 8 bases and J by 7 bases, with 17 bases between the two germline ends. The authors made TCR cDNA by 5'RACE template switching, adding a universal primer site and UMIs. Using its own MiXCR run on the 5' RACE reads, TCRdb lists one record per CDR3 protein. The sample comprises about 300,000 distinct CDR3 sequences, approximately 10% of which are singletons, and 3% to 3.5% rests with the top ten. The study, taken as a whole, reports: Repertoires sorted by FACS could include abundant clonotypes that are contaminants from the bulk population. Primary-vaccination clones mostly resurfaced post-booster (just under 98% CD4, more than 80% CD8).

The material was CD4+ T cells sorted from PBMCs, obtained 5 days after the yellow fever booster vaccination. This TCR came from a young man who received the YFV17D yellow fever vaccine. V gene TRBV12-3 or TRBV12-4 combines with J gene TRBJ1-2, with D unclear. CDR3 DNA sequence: TGTGCCAGCTCGGCAGGCTGGAGCGGTGGCTACACCTTC. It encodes CASSAGWSGGYTF.